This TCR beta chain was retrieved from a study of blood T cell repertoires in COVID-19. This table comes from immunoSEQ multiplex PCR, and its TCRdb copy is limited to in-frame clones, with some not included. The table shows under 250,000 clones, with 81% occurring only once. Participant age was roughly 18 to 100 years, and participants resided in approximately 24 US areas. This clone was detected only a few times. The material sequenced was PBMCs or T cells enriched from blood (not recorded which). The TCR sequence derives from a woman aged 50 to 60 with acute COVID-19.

CDR3 nucleotides: TGTGCCAGCAGCTCCCGCGGGATCATGAACACTGAAGCTTTCTTT. Protein: CASSSRGIMNTEAFF. The rearrangement uses TRBV11-1 and TRBJ1-1, with D unresolved. CDR3 length: 15 amino acids. Looked up from germline, CDR1 is SGHAT and CDR2 is FQDESV (reference sequence). Between the trimmed V and J ends, which lost 4 bases and 0 bases, there was a span of 12 bases.